The entry below gives a single T cell receptor (beta chain) sequence along with its context. How the authors handled the data: Reference gene primer amplification in the assay estimated nucleated cell counts. Using immunoSEQ multiplex PCR, the repertoire was profiled, and TCRdb retains in-frame clones only, with some absent. Clonal size and the V and J genes are those of that table, whereas D and trimming came from the DNA. The sample holds about 81,000 clones, more than 80% seen once. This record belongs to a study of blood T cell repertoires in COVID-19. Study background: Material from acute and convalescent COVID-19 was sourced from the United States, Italy and Spain. PBMCs, B-cell-depleted T cells, or T cells were the source of the cDNA or gDNA that made up the material.

Trimming at V came to 11 bases and at J to 1 base, leaving 8 bases not matched to a gene. CDR1 is SGHAT and CDR2 is FQNNGV in the germline V gene. The CDR3 has 13 amino acids. The chain uses TRBV11-2 and TRBJ2-7; 7 nucleotides align to TRBD1. The TCR sequence derives from a human donor in a cohort sampled during active COVID-19. Specimen: peripheral blood. The CDR3 loop is CAGTKTGSYEQYF. The CDR3 region has the DNA TGTGCCGGAACTAAGACAGGGTCCTACGAGCAGTACTTC.